This T cell receptor beta chain was documented in a study of radiotherapy plus CTLA-4 blockade in lung cancer. Chemo-refractory metastatic non-small-cell lung cancer patients received focal radiation with ipilimumab CTLA-4 blockade. This CDR3 is 18 amino acids long. V lost 4 bases and J 5 bases, leaving 26 bases between the germline ends. The germline V gene has CDR1 SGHAT and CDR2 FQNNGV. Findings and caveats of the study: Once radiotherapy plus ipilimumab had been given, TCR clones derived from tumor expanded in blood.

Of note for this clone: Its target is not known.

Some clones are missing from TCRdb's copy, which holds only in-frame ones; the method was immunoSEQ multiplex PCR. The sample lists about 25,000 clones, about 76% occurring once. The chain uses TRBV11-2 and TRBJ1-2; perhaps TRBD1 as D (6 bases). Sequencing was performed on peripheral blood, taken from a patient treated with radiotherapy plus ipilimumab. The TCR sequence derives from a human donor with non-small cell lung cancer whose response to radiotherapy plus ipilimumab could not be evaluated. The chain's CDR3 is CASSYRTAFPSPEYGYTF. The CDR3 nucleotides are TGTGCCAGCAGCTACCGGACAGCCTTCCCATCTCCCGAATATGGCTACACCTTC.